This T cell receptor (beta chain) appears in the sequencing data of a study of T cell responses to AZD1222 COVID-19 vaccine (dated by TCRdb to about 2021). Study-level background: TCR sequencing was performed for 230 to 250 trial participants, of whom around 200 were given two doses of AZD1222 and approximately 26 were given two doses of MenACWY control vaccine. Enrollment into the trials was organized by age into subgroups of 18-55, 56-69 and 70-plus years, and those subgroups contained approximately 160, 26 and 62 TCR-sequenced participants, respectively.

The time point tag for this specimen amounts to: about 28 days (+/-7) after the second vaccine dose. AZD1222 recipients whose second dose came at about 4 weeks and those whose second dose came at about 12 weeks were combined into one group, since spike-specific TCR depth and breadth did not differ between the two schedules. The vaccinee samples were drawn from two UK trials, COV001 and COV002, one of which was a single-blind randomized controlled phase 2/3 trial testing AZD1222 (ChAdOx1 nCoV-19) in healthy adults. Trial participant PBMC samples were collected at day 0 and day 28 after the second dose for TCRbeta chain sequencing. What the work shows at the level of the full study, not this receptor alone: In the small 56-69-year group, the increase in depth fell short of significance, most likely because of low power. After two AZD1222 doses, both the breadth and the depth of spike-specific TCRs were significantly higher than at day 0 and than in MenACWY recipients. Because no samples from the day 14 peak response were available, repertoires could be characterized only after the peak T cell response. Participants were mostly white British and included more females than males, and it was suggested by the authors that clonal diversity may have been underestimated. Only five or six AZD1222 recipients were SARS-CoV-2 seropositive at baseline, limiting conclusions about previously exposed vaccinees. CD4 TCRs associated with the vaccine covered the entire spike protein, and the dominant responses were in regions 160-218 and 743-854. Epitopes outside the regions mutated in the B.1.351 and B.1.1.7 variants were reportedly recognized by nearly half of the unique spike-specific TCRs.

On this clone: No cognate antigen has been identified for it. Nothing much larger sits one base from this clone, and base qualities are not available.

The CDR3 regions of human TCRbeta chains were analyzed by immunosequencing. Regarding the original processing steps: TCRs in the repertoires were compared against a reference library of SARS-CoV-2-specific TCRs that had been generated with the MIRA antigen-specificity platform. Breadth meant the fraction of unique TCRs that were SARS-CoV-2-associated, whereas depth meant the fraction of total T cells that were SARS-CoV-2-associated. Each spike-specific TCR was assigned to its reactive spike region and to a CD4 or CD8 class using the MIRA data. Log10-transformed breadth and depth values were compared by one-way ANOVA with Sidak's multiple comparisons tests. TCRdb provides this immuneACCESS table in a form limited to in-frame rearrangements. Some clones are lacking; in checked studies, under half of them reflect an unresolved V gene, and why the rest are absent is not known. The DNA gave D and trimming, while V, J and clone size come from that table. The sample table holds tens of thousands of clones, of which 81% were seen once. Clones ranked in the top ten supply 26% of the sample.

Per the germline V gene (reference sequence), LGHDT is the CDR1 and YNNKEL is the CDR2. Cut back by 0 bases and 7 bases, the V and J ends lie 12 bases apart. The CDR3 measures 15 amino acids from cysteine to phenylalanine. The kept DNA is CDR3 alone, 45 bases in frame from the first base. Recombination connected TRBV3-1 (or the pseudogene TRBV3-2) to TRBJ2-2; the D gene could be TRBD1 or TRBD2, each one agreeing over 5 bases. The receptor was derived from an adult who received the AZD1222 COVID-19 vaccine. The material sequenced was peripheral blood, taken 28 days after the second AZD1222 dose. This receptor has the CDR3 CASSQERGAGGELFF. In nucleotide form, the sequence is TGTGCCAGCAGCCAAGAGCGAGGGGCTGGCGGGGAGCTGTTTTTT.